Sequencing of this TCR beta chain was carried out in a study of CD8+ T cells in alopecia areata. This CDR3 is built from 12 residues. CDR1 is GTSNPN, CDR2 SVGIG, per germline (reference sequence). V was clipped by 0 bases and J by 4 bases, with 6 bases between them. This clone was counted a few times. Investigators isolated RNA and reverse transcribed it into cDNA to act as the sequencing template. Here immunoSEQ multiplex PCR was the method, and the copy in TCRdb shows in-frame clones only, minus some. The sample includes 100,000 to 150,000 clones, 58% seen only once; the top ten take 4.5% to 5.5%. Sequenced material: CD4+ T cells sorted from blood, taken at week 0. V gene TRBV30 combines with J gene TRBJ1-2; D remains ambiguous. The TCR comes from a human donor with alopecia areata. CDR3 amino acids: CAWSVRFYGYTF. The CDR3, as DNA: TGTGCCTGGAGTGTAAGATTCTATGGCTACACCTTC.